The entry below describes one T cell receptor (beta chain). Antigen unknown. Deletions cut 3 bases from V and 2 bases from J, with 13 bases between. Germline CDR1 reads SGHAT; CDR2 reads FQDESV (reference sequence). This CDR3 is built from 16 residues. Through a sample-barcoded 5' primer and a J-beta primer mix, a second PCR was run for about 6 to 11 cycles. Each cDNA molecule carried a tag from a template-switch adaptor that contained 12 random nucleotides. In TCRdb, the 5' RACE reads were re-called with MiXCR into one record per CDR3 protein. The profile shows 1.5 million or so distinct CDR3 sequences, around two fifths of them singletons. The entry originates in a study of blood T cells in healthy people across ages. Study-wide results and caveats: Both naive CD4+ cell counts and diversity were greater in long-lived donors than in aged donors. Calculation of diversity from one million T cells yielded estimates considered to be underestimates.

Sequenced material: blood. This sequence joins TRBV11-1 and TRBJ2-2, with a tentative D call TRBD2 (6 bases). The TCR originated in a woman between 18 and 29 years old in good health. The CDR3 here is CASSLETRVNTGELFF. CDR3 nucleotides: TGTGCCAGCAGCTTGGAGACTAGAGTTAACACCGGGGAGCTGTTTTTT.